The present T cell receptor beta chain was sequenced within a study of identical twins. As regards this clonotype: Its target is unknown.

A single record per CDR3 protein comes from TCRdb applying MiXCR to the 5' RACE reads. This sample has around 690,000 distinct CDR3 sequences, with 21% found just once. This CDR3 region has 14 residues. Study observations and caveats: Models came in too low on out-of-frame TCR alpha sharing in monozygotic twins.

The sample was also reused in another study, on T cells expressing NK-cell markers. As that study records: In several experiments, an anti-gamma-delta TCR antibody restricted sorting to alpha-beta TCR T cells. Whether expanded NKG2C+ T cell clones were HCMV-specific remained unclear.

The source material was PBMCs. This clonotype was sampled from a young woman in good health. J is TRBJ2-1 and V is TRBV21-1; the DNA was not used to check the table's D call, TRBD1. TRBV21-1 is described as a pseudogene. CDR3 DNA sequence: TGTGCCAGCTGGGGGAGTCGCTCCTACAATGAGCAGTTCTTC. It is translated as CASWGSRSYNEQFF.